The sequence of this TCR beta chain was determined in a study of molecular identifiers for immune sequencing clone quantification. For the study at large: Four portions were sequenced after RNA from roughly 18,000 or 92,000 naive CD8 cells was split five ways in replicates.

This clonotype was counted at least ten times. TCRdb analysed the PCR reads with MiXCR anew, one entry per CDR3 protein. The table records 460,000 or so distinct CDR3 sequences, around 25% of them present only once. Trimming stripped 8 bases from V and 5 bases from J, with 18 bases between. CDR3 length: 13 residues. CDR1 and CDR2 (germline): SQVTM, ANQGSEA. The clonotype originates from a human donor in good health. Some libraries in this study had Jurkat cell RNA spiked in. The J gene is TRBJ1-1, the V gene TRBV29-1; D perhaps matches TRBD1 (5 bases). Sequences were obtained from naive CD8+ T cells from blood, with Jurkat cell RNA spiked in. Subset here: FACS-sorted CD8+CD4-CCR7+CD45RA+ naive T cells. CDR3 protein: CSIYRGSGTEAFF. In nucleotides, the CDR3 is TGCAGCATCTATCGGGGGTCGGGGACTGAAGCTTTCTTT.